The clone carrying this T cell receptor beta chain occurred many times. No antigen is known for it. Time point meaning: pre-sensitization, week 0. Treatment specified: therapeutic diphenylcyclopropenone sensitization with weekly scalp DPC. Donors were 18 to 70-year-old alopecia patients suitable for DPC. The source of the sample is a study of human T cells and chemical hapten exposure. Across the whole study: From small differences in pooled library volume came most of the variation in per-sample TCR yields. Overall study findings and caveats: Expanded TCRs clustered into significantly more large CDR3 similarity groups than controls, the analysis revealed.

During construction of the library, unique molecular identifiers were attached to individual cDNA molecules for quantitative, reproducible TCR counting. In TCRdb, the RACE reads were re-called with MiXCR into one record per CDR3 protein. The sample lists around 300,000 distinct CDR3 sequences, roughly 7.7% occurring once. The V gene lost 2 bases and the J gene lost 6 bases, with 19 bases spanning the gap. The CDR3 extends over 16 amino acids. Germline CDR1 is WSHSY and CDR2 is SAAADI. The material was whole blood, obtained in connection with sensitization to the hapten diphenylcyclopropenone (DPC). The rearrangement links TRBV10-2 to TRBJ1-1; perhaps TRBD1 as D (5 bases). The origin of this receptor is a man between 18 and 35 years old with alopecia areata. Some clones in this sample may be carry-over from other donors' samples. CDR3 in DNA: TGCGCCAGCAGTGAGATTATGAGTACGGGGACCCCTGAAGCTTTCTTT. Its protein product is CASSEIMSTGTPEAFF.